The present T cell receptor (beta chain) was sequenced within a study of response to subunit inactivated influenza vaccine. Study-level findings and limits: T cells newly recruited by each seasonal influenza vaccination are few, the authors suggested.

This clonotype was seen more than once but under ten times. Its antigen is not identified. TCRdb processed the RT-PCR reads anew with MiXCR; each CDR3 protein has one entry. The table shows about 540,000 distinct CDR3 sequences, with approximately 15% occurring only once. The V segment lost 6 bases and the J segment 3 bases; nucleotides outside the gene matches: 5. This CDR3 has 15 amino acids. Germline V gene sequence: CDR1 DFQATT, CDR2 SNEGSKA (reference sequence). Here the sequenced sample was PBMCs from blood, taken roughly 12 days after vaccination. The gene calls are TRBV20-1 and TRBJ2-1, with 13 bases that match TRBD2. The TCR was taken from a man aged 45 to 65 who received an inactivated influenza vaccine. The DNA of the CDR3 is TGCAGTGCCCCGGGACTAGCGGGGTTCTACAATGAGCAGTTCTTC. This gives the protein CSAPGLAGFYNEQFF.